The 28 T cell receptor beta chains below all came from one sample that was sequenced in a study of shared clonotypes between healthy human individuals. Naivety among CD8 cells was defined by CD45RO negativity and positive CCR7 selection, thereby excluding terminally differentiated effector memory CD45RA+ cells. The protocol was immunoSEQ multiplex PCR, while the TCRdb copy is restricted to in-frame clones and leaves out a portion. This sample has about 550,000 clones, with about 95% found just once. The sequencing input was naive CD8+ T cells sorted from blood. These receptors all stem from a woman aged 30 to 39 in good health.

This chain connects TRBV12-5 to TRBJ1-1; D is unresolved. Trimming took 2 bases from V and 0 from J, leaving 19 bases between them. This CDR3 region has 18 residues. Germline CDR1 and CDR2: LGHNT and FRNRAP. The CDR3 coding sequence is TGTGCTAGTGGTTTGACCCCGGTGGAGGGAAGGATGAACACTGAAGCTTTCTTT. It specifies CASGLTPVEGRMNTEAFF.

The chain couples TRBV9 to TRBJ2-5; the D call may be TRBD1 or TRBD2 (5 bases each). TRBJ2-7 explains the end of the DNA better; the J call may be wrong. The CDR3 is 15 residues long. Germline loops: CDR1 SGDLS, CDR2 YYNGEE. The CDR3 loop is CASSVEGSGLNEQYF. DNA for the CDR3: TGTGCCAGCAGCGTAGAAGGGTCGGGGCTGAACGAGCAGTACTTC.

In DNA, the CDR3 is TGCAGCGTGGCCTCGTCACAGGAGGTTTTGCCTGAAGCTTTCTTT. This sequence encodes CSVASSQEVLPEAFF. The genes are TRBV29-1 and TRBJ1-1, with TRBD1 as a possible D gene (5 bases). V was trimmed by 6 bases and J by 6 bases, leaving 23 bases between them. CDR1 is SQVTM and CDR2 is ANQGSEA in the germline V gene. The CDR3 has 15 amino acids.

The V gene is TRBV7-9, the J gene TRBJ1-2; the D is unclear. There are 11 residues in the CDR3. V was clipped by 1 base and J by 8 bases, with 5 bases between them. Germline CDR1 SEHNR, CDR2 FQNEAQ (reference sequence). CDR3 coding DNA: TGTGCCAGCAGCTTAGAGGTCGGCTACACCTTC. Its protein is CASSLEVGYTF.

The rearrangement joins TRBV5-1 to TRBJ2-1; D possibly corresponds to TRBD2 (6 bases). The V end lost 4 bases, the J end lost 4 bases, and 15 bases lay between the germline ends. CDR3 length: 15 residues. Germline CDR1 is SGHRS and CDR2 is YFSETQ. This chain's CDR3 is CASSLRLGGYNEQFF. The CDR3 coding sequence is TGCGCCAGCAGCCTCCGACTAGGAGGGTACAATGAGCAGTTCTTC.

This chain uses TRBV7-3 with TRBJ2-3, with D tentatively TRBD2 (6 bases). CDR1 and CDR2 from the germline V gene are SGHTA and FQGTGA. CDR3 size: 13 residues. Between the trimmed V and J ends, which lost 0 bases and 10 bases, there was a span of 11 bases. The chain's CDR3 is CASSLTSRGSQYF. The DNA of the CDR3 is TGTGCCAGCAGCTTAACGTCTCGGGGGTCGCAGTATTTT.

The V call is TRBV2, the J call TRBJ2-1, with unresolved D. The germline CDR1 and CDR2 sequences are SNHLY and FYNNEI. CDR3 size: 12 residues. Trimming removed 4 bases from V and 7 bases from J, with 8 bases in between. The CDR3 protein is CASSGRANEQFF. CDR3 DNA: TGTGCCAGCAGTGGCCGGGCTAATGAGCAGTTCTTC.

The V call is TRBV11-3, the J call TRBJ2-1, with 7 bases matching TRBD2. The germline V gene encodes CDR1 SGHNT and CDR2 YENEEA. The CDR3 has 16 amino acids. With V trimmed by 1 base and J by 6 bases, 9 bases remained unmatched. CDR3 in amino acids: CASSLVPSGLLNEQFF. CDR3 coding DNA: TGTGCCAGCAGCTTAGTGCCTAGCGGCCTCCTCAATGAGCAGTTCTTC.

CDR3 nucleotide sequence: TGTGCCAGCAGCTTGGTTTCACAGCAGTTCTTC. Its translation: CASSLVSQQFF. The chain has TRBV5-4 and TRBJ2-1; unclear D gene. The CDR3 has 11 residues. Trimming took off 0 bases at V and 11 bases at J, with 6 bases between the two ends. Germline CDR1 reads SGHNT; CDR2 reads YYREEE (reference sequence).

This rearrangement joins TRBV27 to TRBJ2-7; the D gene is possibly TRBD2 (6 bases). V dropped 3 bases and J dropped 6 bases, with 15 bases sitting between them. The V gene's germline CDR1 is MNHEY and CDR2 SMNVEV (reference sequence). The CDR3 spans 14 residues. CDR3 sequence reads: CASSFGSQGGEQYF. In DNA form, the CDR3 reads TGTGCCAGCAGTTTCGGGAGCCAGGGAGGCGAGCAGTACTTC.

This clone appeared once. The chain links TRBV13 to TRBJ1-6; the D gene is possibly TRBD1 (5 bases). Germline assignment: CDR1 PRHDT and CDR2 FYEKMQ (reference sequence). The germline V and J ends were trimmed by 5 bases and 7 bases, with 12 bases remaining between them. The CDR3 is made up of 14 amino acids. The CDR3: CASSPGPINSPLHF. The CDR3 DNA is TGTGCCAGCAGCCCGGGACCCATAAATTCACCCCTCCACTTT.

The genes are TRBV7-3 and TRBJ2-1, with D unclear. Germline-derived CDR1 and CDR2 are SGHTA and FQGTGA. Trimming took 0 bases from V and 0 from J, leaving 6 bases between them. The CDR3 consists of 15 residues. The CDR3 protein is CASSLTVSSYNEQFF. As DNA, the CDR3 is TGTGCCAGCAGCTTAACAGTCTCCTCCTACAATGAGCAGTTCTTC.

CDR3 region: CASSDEGNSNQPQHF. DNA of the CDR3: TGTGCCAGCAGTGATGAAGGGAATAGCAATCAGCCCCAGCATTTT. The chain is built from TRBV2 and TRBJ1-5; no clear D gene. The CDR3 is made up of 15 amino acids. Germline V gene data show CDR1 as SNHLY and CDR2 as FYNNEI. Trimming pared 3 bases from V and 0 bases from J, leaving 9 bases between.

The chain carries TRBV11-2 and TRBJ2-7, with D unresolved. V lost 5 bases, J lost 2 bases, and 13 bases lay in between. This CDR3 is 14 amino acids long. CDR1 SGHAT and CDR2 FQNNGV come from the germline V gene. CDR3 sequence: CASSESGGPYEQYF. DNA for the CDR3: TGTGCCAGCAGCGAGTCGGGCGGTCCCTACGAGCAGTACTTC.

The gene calls are TRBV20-1 and TRBJ1-1, with D possibly TRBD1 on 5 matching bases. The CDR3 has 11 amino acids. Germline V gene sequence: CDR1 DFQATT, CDR2 SNEGSKA (reference sequence). The CDR3 loop reads CSPKGSRRAFF. CDR3 bases: TGCAGCCCCAAGGGGAGCCGTCGGGCTTTCTTT.

The rearrangement joins TRBV13 to TRBJ2-3, with TRBD2 identical over 12 bases. Germline CDR1 is PRHDT and CDR2 is FYEKMQ (reference sequence). Losses at the gene ends were 2 bases for V and 5 bases for J; bases not matched to a gene: 5. The CDR3 runs 16 residues. In DNA, the CDR3 is TGTGCCAGCAGCTTACGGACTAGCGGGGCGGGAGATACGCAGTATTTT. It is translated as CASSLRTSGAGDTQYF.

The CDR3 DNA is TGTGCCAGCAGCTTTCAGGGGTCCGATGGCTACACCTTC. This sequence encodes CASSFQGSDGYTF. The rearrangement uses TRBV7-9 and TRBJ1-2; TRBD1 is a possible D gene (6 bases). CDR1 SEHNR and CDR2 FQNEAQ come from the germline V gene (reference sequence). The CDR3 totals 13 residues. Trimming shortened V by 3 bases and J by 6 bases, and 11 bases separated the two germline ends.

The CDR3 reads CATSSGVGGRRTYEQYF. The CDR3 DNA reads as TGTGCCACCAGCAGCGGGGTGGGCGGACGACGAACCTACGAGCAGTACTTC. The chain carries TRBV15 and TRBJ2-7, with D maybe TRBD2 (5 bases). This CDR3 has 17 residues. Germline V gene sequence: CDR1 LNHNV, CDR2 YYDKDF (reference sequence). V was trimmed by 3 bases and J by 2 bases, leaving 20 bases between them.

The chain uses TRBV21-1 and TRBJ2-7; the D call TRBD1 from the table was never checked on the DNA. TRBV21-1 is a recognized pseudogene. CDR3 length equals 15 residues. CDR3 residues: CASSRVYTGTANGSF. As DNA, the CDR3 is TGTGCCAGCAGCCGGGTCTACACCGGGACAGCCAACGGATCGTTC.

The rearrangement joins TRBV7-9 to TRBJ2-5; the D gene is possibly TRBD1 (5 bases). The closer fit of TRBJ2-7 to the DNA end suggests the J call may be wrong. This CDR3 spans 14 amino acids. Per germline, CDR1 SEHNR and CDR2 FQNEAQ (reference sequence). This CDR3 reads CASSALRDSYEQYF. In DNA form, the CDR3 reads TGTGCCAGCAGCGCGCTCAGGGACTCCTACGAGCAGTACTTC.

The chain is built from TRBV7-2 and TRBJ2-1, with D maybe TRBD2 (5 bases). V dropped 2 bases and J dropped 8 bases, with 19 bases sitting between them. Germline V gene data show CDR1 as SGHTA and CDR2 as FQGNSA. The CDR3 is 16 amino acids. CDR3 region: CASSLSVTNVGDEQFF. The CDR3 coding sequence is TGTGCCAGCAGCTTAAGCGTGACTAACGTCGGGGATGAGCAGTTCTTC.

The chain employs TRBV14 and TRBJ1-6; D is unclear. V lost 0 bases to trimming and J lost 8 bases, with 2 bases between them. The germline V gene has CDR1 SGHDN and CDR2 FVKESK. The CDR3 covers 12 residues. The CDR3: CASSQEYSPLHF. CDR3 in DNA: TGTGCCAGCAGCCAAGAATATTCACCCCTCCACTTT.

The rearrangement joins TRBV28 to TRBJ1-1, with D maybe TRBD1 (6 bases). Germline CDR1 MDHEN, CDR2 SYDVKM. The ends were cut back, 3 bases at V and 0 bases at J, with 8 bases in the middle. CDR3 size: 14 residues. For the CDR3, the DNA is TGTGCCAGCAGTTTTCAGGGGATGAACACTGAAGCTTTCTTT. The encoded protein is CASSFQGMNTEAFF.

The CDR3 DNA reads TGTGCCAGCAGCTTAGTTACGGGGGACTACGAGCAGTACTTC. This sequence encodes CASSLVTGDYEQYF. This chain connects TRBV7-9 to TRBJ2-7; tentatively, D is TRBD2 (6 bases). Germline V lookup: CDR1 SEHNR, CDR2 FQNEAQ (reference sequence). The CDR3 runs to 14 residues. Trimming cost V 1 base and J 3 bases, with 10 bases left between them. The full variable domain, completed using reference TRBV7-9 and TRBJ2-7, is DTGVSQNPRHKITKRGQNVTFRCDPISEHNRLYWYRQTLGQGPEFLTYFQNEAQLEKSRLLSDRFSAERPKGSFSTLEIQRTEQGDSAMYLCASSLVTGDYEQYFGPGTRLTVT.

V gene TRBV5-1 combines with J gene TRBJ2-7; D gene uncertain. V shed 5 bases and J shed 0 bases, with 15 bases lying between them. Per the germline V gene, CDR1 is SGHRS and CDR2 is YFSETQ. The CDR3 runs 15 residues. CDR3 in amino acids: CASRYRQASSYEQYF. In DNA, the CDR3 is TGCGCCAGCAGGTATCGGCAGGCGAGCTCCTACGAGCAGTACTTC.

The V and J genes are TRBV4-2 and TRBJ2-7; 9 bases are a match to TRBD2. Germline trimming cut 5 bases from V and 2 bases from J; bases unmatched to any gene: 7. The germline CDR1 and CDR2 sequences are LGHNA and YNFKEQ. The CDR3 totals 15 residues. The chain's CDR3 is CASSLALAGTYEQYF. For the CDR3, the DNA is TGTGCCAGCAGCTTGGCCCTAGCGGGGACCTACGAGCAGTACTTC.

The J gene is TRBJ1-1, the V gene TRBV20-1, with 7 bases matching TRBD1. The CDR3 spans 11 residues. After removal of 7 bases from V and 5 bases from J, the junction contained 4 bases not matched to a gene. Germline CDR1 DFQATT, CDR2 SNEGSKA (reference sequence). The CDR3 DNA reads as TGCAGTGTCCAGGGGGGGACTGAAGCTTTCTTT. Protein sequence: CSVQGGTEAFF.

V usage is TRBV30 and J usage is TRBJ2-7, with 9 bases aligning to TRBD2. Germline V gene sequence: CDR1 GTSNPN, CDR2 SVGIG (reference sequence). The CDR3 runs 13 residues. Trimming took 4 bases from V and 6 from J; bases not matched to a gene: 7. CDR3 loop: CAWTVAGVGEQYF. The CDR3 DNA sequence: TGTGCCTGGACGGTAGCGGGAGTCGGCGAGCAGTACTTC.